These T cell receptor beta chains were read from a single sample in a study of blood T cell repertoires in COVID-19. Sequencing used immunoSEQ multiplex PCR; TCRdb keeps in-frame clones, though not all of them. The sample holds 300,000 to 400,000 clones, approximately 89% seen once. The sequenced material came from peripheral blood. The receptors were gathered from a woman aged 45-65 years who had recovered from COVID-19. CDR3s include the opening cysteine and the closing phenylalanine or tryptophan. Fields, in order: D gene, V gene, J gene, clone size, CDR3 DNA, CDR3 protein. D genes are given only for firm matches. Some rows mark clone size as missing; the rest say once, few, many or name a class of expanded clone.

>NA|TRBV18|TRBJ2-7|NA
TGTGCCAGCTCACCCACGGGGACCTACGAGCAGTACTTC
CASSPTGTYEQYF
>NA|TRBV5-1|TRBJ2-1|few
TGCGCCAGCACACCTACAACAGGCGAGCAGTTCTTC
CASTPTTGEQFF
>NA|TRBV27|TRBJ2-3|NA
TGTGCCAGCCGCAGCCCGAGGGTCACAGATACGCAGTATTTT
CASRSPRVTDTQYF
>NA|TRBV30|TRBJ1-2|NA
TGTGCCTGCAAAACGGGGTCCGACTACACCTTC
CACKTGSDYTF
>NA|TRBV10-3|TRBJ1-1|few
TGTGCCATCAGTGCGGACGGACTCACTGAAGCTTTCTTT
CAISADGLTEAFF
>NA|TRBV28|TRBJ2-7|NA
TGTGCCAGCAGTTTAGAGAGGGAGCAGTACTTC
CASSLEREQYF
>NA|TRBV3-1/TRBV3-2|TRBJ2-7|NA
TGTGCCAGCAGCCCTAGACTAGGTTCCTACGAGCAGTACTTC
CASSPRLGSYEQYF
>NA|TRBV21-1|TRBJ2-1|NA
TGTGCCAGCACCCGAAGACTAGCGGGAGGTGGTGAGCAGTTCTTC
CASTRRLAGGGEQFF
>NA|TRBV25-1|TRBJ2-7|NA
TGTGCCAGCAGTGAAGGGGGCAGTTACTACGAGCAGTACTTC
CASSEGGSYYEQYF
>NA|TRBV4-3|TRBJ1-2|NA
TGCGCCAGCAGCCAAGACTCAGGGATCTATGGCTACACCTTC
CASSQDSGIYGYTF
>NA|TRBV18|TRBJ2-5|NA
TGTGCCAGCTCACCTTTTCTGGTCAGTGGTAGCGGGACCCAGTACTTC
CASSPFLVSGSGTQYF
>TRBD2|TRBV10-2|TRBJ2-1|NA
TGCGCCAGCAGGAGGAGCGGGGGCCAAAACAATGAGCAGTTCTTC
CASRRSGGQNNEQFF
>NA|TRBV20-1|TRBJ2-5|NA
TGCAGCGGACTCGGACAAGAGACCCAGTACTTC
CSGLGQETQYF
>TRBD1|TRBV5-1|TRBJ2-3|few
TGCGCCAGCAGCTACGCAGGGGGCGCCGCGGCAGATACGCAGTATTTT
CASSYAGGAAADTQYF
>NA|TRBV29-1|TRBJ2-3|few
TGCAGCGTTGAATTGGGGCTGGGCCTCACAGATACGCAGTATTTT
CSVELGLGLTDTQYF
>NA|TRBV30|TRBJ1-2|NA
TGTGCCTGGAGCCTGGGAGTAAGGAGTGGCTACACCTTC
CAWSLGVRSGYTF
>NA|TRBV5-6|TRBJ1-3|NA
TGTGCCAGCAGCTTGTGGTCCCGAGGTGGAAACACCATATATTTT
CASSLWSRGGNTIYF
>NA|TRBV5-4|TRBJ2-3|NA
TGTGCCAGCAGCTTGGAAGCCGAGATAGAGCAGTATTTT
CASSLEAEIEQYF
>NA|TRBV18|TRBJ2-7|NA
TGTGCCAGCTCCCCCGGGGTAAACTACGAGCAGTACTTC
CASSPGVNYEQYF
>NA|TRBV11-2|TRBJ1-1|NA
TGTGCCAGCACTCGTATGGGCAGCGGTCTTATGAACACTGAAGCTTTCTTT
CASTRMGSGLMNTEAFF
>NA|TRBV7-2|TRBJ2-7|NA
TGTGCCAGCAGCCGCGAGGGGACTTCCTACGAGCAGTACTTC
CASSREGTSYEQYF
>NA|TRBV6-2/TRBV6-3|TRBJ1-2|NA
TGTGCCAGCAGTCGGTACAGGCCCGGCGGCTACACCTTC
CASSRYRPGGYTF
>TRBD2|TRBV7-2|TRBJ2-1|NA
TGTGCCAGCAGCTTAGCGCTATTAGCGGGGGGGTCTAACAATGAGCAGTTCTTC
CASSLALLAGGSNNEQFF
>TRBD2|TRBV4-1|TRBJ2-5|NA
TGCGCCAGCAGCCCTCAGCGGGGCCTAGTGGAGACCCAGTACTTC
CASSPQRGLVETQYF
>NA|TRBV29-1|TRBJ2-3|NA
TGCAGCGTTGATCCCGGGAGCGCAGATACGCAGTATTTT
CSVDPGSADTQYF
>NA|TRBV5-1|TRBJ2-1|NA
TGCGCCAGCAGCCTAAGCTCCTACAATGAGCAGTTCTTC
CASSLSSYNEQFF
>TRBD2|TRBV29-1|TRBJ2-5|NA
TGCAGCGTCGGGACTAGCGGGAGTGAGACCCAGTACTTC
CSVGTSGSETQYF
>TRBD1|TRBV12-3/TRBV12-4|TRBJ1-2|NA
TGTGCCAGCAGATTACAGGGGGGTGGTGGCTACACCTTC
CASRLQGGGGYTF
>NA|TRBV29-1|TRBJ2-3|NA
TGCAGCGTTGCCGCACTAGACGGTACGCAGTATTTT
CSVAALDGTQYF
>TRBD2|TRBV4-2|TRBJ2-5|NA
TGTGCCAGCAGCCAAGGGACTAGCGGGAGTGGGGGGGTAGAGACCCAGTACTTC
CASSQGTSGSGGVETQYF
>NA|TRBV11-3|TRBJ2-1|NA
TGTGCCAGCAGCCCCCGGGCGGGCTTCGGCGATGAGCAGTTCTTC
CASSPRAGFGDEQFF
>TRBD1|TRBV7-9|TRBJ1-3|once
TGTGCCAGCAGCCCGGGACAGGCGGCTGGAAACACCATATATTTT
CASSPGQAAGNTIYF
>TRBD2|TRBV5-1|TRBJ2-7|NA
TGCGCCAGCAGCCAGACTAGCGGCATACCCTACGAGCAGTACTTC
CASSQTSGIPYEQYF
>NA|TRBV5-1|TRBJ1-5|NA
TGCGCCAGCAGCTTGCAGGGTGGGCAGCCCCAGCATTTT
CASSLQGGQPQHF
>NA|TRBV10-3|TRBJ2-5|NA
TGTGCCATCAGCCCCCGAGGGCAGGAGACCCAGTACTTC
CAISPRGQETQYF
>TRBD1|TRBV4-3|TRBJ1-3|few
TGCGCCAGCAGCCAAGAGGGACAGAGTGGAAACACCATATATTTT
CASSQEGQSGNTIYF
>NA|TRBV20-1|TRBJ1-1|NA
TGCAGTGCTGCCCCCTTAGTTGAAGCTTTCTTT
CSAAPLVEAFF
>NA|TRBV12-5|TRBJ2-5|NA
TGTGCTAGTGGTTTGGTCGGGGAGACCCAGTACTTC
CASGLVGETQYF
>TRBD2|TRBV11-2|TRBJ2-7|NA
TGTGCCAGCAGCTTAGATCCGGGGGGGCATGCCTACGAGCAGTACTTC
CASSLDPGGHAYEQYF
>NA|TRBV6-2/TRBV6-3|TRBJ2-1|NA
TGTGCCAGCAGCCCCGCTAGCAGCGGTGAGCAGTTCTTC
CASSPASSGEQFF
>NA|TRBV30|TRBJ1-2|NA
TGTGCCTGGAGTCGACAGGAAAAGGCCTTC
CAWSRQEKAF
>NA|TRBV6-1|TRBJ2-2|NA
TGTGCCAGCAGTGAAGCTCCTGCAGGTACTTCGTCCGGGGAGCTGTTTTTT
CASSEAPAGTSSGELFF